The present entry profiles one T cell receptor (beta chain) with its context. Only in-frame clones appear in the TCRdb table, and some are missing; sequencing was by immunoSEQ multiplex PCR. In the table there are approximately 100,000 clones, roughly 93% of which are singletons. The J segment lost 10 bases and the V segment lost 0 bases, leaving 6 bases of the junction unmatched. The CDR3 contains 14 residues. The germline CDR1 and CDR2 sequences are SGHRS and YFSETQ. The data were taken from a study of T cell changes during pregnancy in multiple sclerosis. The V gene is TRBV5-1, the J gene TRBJ2-7; TRBD2 matches at 11 bases. The TCR originated in a female donor with multiple sclerosis, enrolled in a pregnancy study. The sequenced sample was peripheral blood, obtained in the third trimester of pregnancy. CDR3 sequence reads: CASSLVTSGSIQYF. The CDR3 region has the DNA TGCGCCAGCAGCTTGGTTACTAGCGGGAGCATCCAGTACTTC.